The subject of this entry is one T cell receptor (beta chain). What it binds is not known. The data are from a study of vaccination and CD4 T cells after COVID-19. At the level of the study: Sampling after COVID took place at a median of around 110 days (range 35 to 161) following diagnosis. Spike peptides, overlapping and drawn from SARS-CoV-2, HCoV-NL63, HCoV-OC43 and HCoV-229E, were used to stimulate cells.

Documented treatment: roughly 10-day PBMC culture with coronavirus spike peptide pools or control peptides (ViraFEST assay). Antigen-specific T cells were expanded with peptide pools by ViraFEST, and TCRs were then sequenced. The Oncomine TCR Beta short-read assay sequenced DNA from cultured CD4+ T cells. TCRdb passed the PCR reads through MiXCR, listing each CDR3 protein once. The sample yields about 13,000 distinct CDR3 sequences, approximately 40% seen once. Germline lookup yields CDR1 LNHDA and CDR2 SQIVND (reference sequence). This CDR3 comprises 12 residues. V shed 8 bases and J shed 0 bases, with 7 bases lying between them.

This rearrangement joins TRBV19 to TRBJ1-1; D unresolved. This receptor was identified in a human donor who had recovered from COVID-19. Input material: CD4+ T cells from blood, cultured in vitro. For the CDR3, the DNA is TGTGCCAGTGGAATCATGAACACTGAAGCTTTCTTT. Its protein product is CASGIMNTEAFF.